One T cell receptor beta chain is described in this entry. What it binds is not known. Trimming removed 5 bases at V and 3 bases at J, with 8 bases between. This CDR3 comprises 12 residues. Germline CDR1 and CDR2: MNHEY and SMNVEV (reference sequence). The data stem from a study of read filtering for tumor transcriptome and immune sequencing. Looking at the study overall: Revised staging placed eight or nine patients in R-ISS I, 15 to 20 in II, over 5 in III. TCR-mapped reads were about 4.05 to 11 million with IR-seq versus about 80 to 1273 with RNA-seq.

This library used roughly 400 ng RNA and molecular barcoded adaptors spanning alpha/delta and beta/gamma chains. Via MiXCR, TCRdb re-called the reads, giving one row per CDR3 protein. The data contain 75,000 to 95,000 distinct CDR3 sequences, approximately 21% of them singletons. Study-level findings and limits: Even smaller IR-seq throughput identified most shared clonotypes. Without single-read clonotypes, shared clonotype proportions correlated more between IR-seq and RNA-seq.

The sample consisted of a population of CD138-negative cells sorted from bone marrow. This TCR came from a donor aged 40 or over with multiple myeloma. This chain joins TRBV27 and TRBJ2-7; tentative D call: TRBD2 (5 bases). For the CDR3, the DNA is TGTGCCAGCAGTGATGACTACTACGAGCAGTACTTC. Protein: CASSDDYYEQYF.